This TCR beta chain was identified during a study of T cell responses to AZD1222 COVID-19 vaccine. This table comes from immunoSEQ multiplex PCR, and its TCRdb copy is limited to in-frame clones, with some not included. The sample shows about 150,000 clones, roughly 90% of them seen only once. Study-wide points: Rises in breadth and depth of Spike-specific TCRs came after two AZD1222 doses. Among vaccine-associated CD4 TCRs, coverage spanned spike, with dominance at 160-218 and 743-854. Donors skewed white British and female; clonal diversity was possibly underestimated.

Notes on this clone: No antigen is known for it.

The starting material was peripheral blood, obtained on day 0 of MenACWY control vaccination. The receptor's source is an adult in good health.

CDR3 sequence: CATSDPTASNEKLFF. CDR3 nucleotides: TGTGCCACCAGTGACCCGACAGCCTCTAATGAAAAACTGTTTTTT. This rearrangement joins TRBV24-1 to TRBJ1-4; TRBD1 might be the D (5 bases). Germline V gene data show CDR1 as KGHDR and CDR2 as SFDVKD. Deletions cut 4 bases from V and 3 bases from J, with 11 bases between. The CDR3 spans 15 residues.